This TCR beta chain comes out of a study of post-analysis software for immune sequencing data (dated by TCRdb to the mid-2010s). Turning to the overall study: The recorded disease courses included relapsing-remitting, secondary progressive and progressive-relapsing multiple sclerosis, and some patients had no subtype annotation. A subset of samples was prepared in parallel using single-end sample barcoding, then pooled and co-amplified after Illumina adapter ligation. The multiple sclerosis patient repertoires were compared with around ten previously published healthy control repertoires from donors aged roughly 6 to 25 years.

What the research found in general, with its limitations: Patients showed significantly higher frequencies than controls for about 5 TRBV segments, among them TRBV5-6, TRBV5-1 and TRBV20-1. Direct clustering with F measure revealed strong co-clustering of samples prepared in the same batch, which led to a batch-effect correction. The control group was slightly older than the multiple sclerosis patient group. Significantly lower normalized Chao1 diversity was found in multiple sclerosis patients than in controls, suggesting substantial peripheral T-cell clonal expansion.

TCR beta repertoires were profiled from peripheral blood of roughly twelve young patients with multiple sclerosis to demonstrate the VDJtools post-analysis software. Multiple sclerosis patients were children and adolescents aged about 6 to 17 years. Library generation was performed with PCR. Sequencing relied on an Illumina HiSeq 2500. Unique molecular identifiers were incorporated into TCR beta cDNA libraries to reduce PCR and sequencing biases. Roughly 0.5 million cDNA molecules were obtained per 1 to 10 million input T cells, so each molecule approximated one T cell. The patient libraries were prepared and sequenced with the same protocol used for the earlier healthy control dataset. Within a given batch, samples were prepared together, multiplexed and sequenced on the same HiSeq lane. In the paper's pipeline: MIGEC was used to process the raw barcoded reads, and molecular identifier groups with only a single read were discarded before consensus assembly and CDR3 extraction. VDJtools was used for post-analysis of the clonotype tables, and diversity was normalized by down-sampling every dataset to the size of the smallest sample. In repertoire overlap clustering, CDR3 amino acid sequences, but not nucleotide sequences, were matched to correct batch-related cross-sample contamination. TCRdb reprocessing: public reads trimmed at Q25 with fastp, clones called with MiXCR, in-frame beta chains kept. Each entry merges the rows of one CDR3 protein and shows their most common DNA and genes. What appears here as the V and J calls and clone size reflects TCRdb's work, not the paper's. This sample holds roughly 580,000 distinct CDR3 sequences; 44% were observed only once. 1.5% to 2% of the sample is in the top ten clones.

In its sample, this clonotype was seen a few times. No cognate antigen has been identified for it. No quality values exist for individual bases; no much larger clone is one base distant. Counted from cysteine to phenylalanine, this CDR3 has 15 amino acids. Left in the record is the CDR3 DNA by itself, 45 bases read in frame from the first base. Trimming takes 5 bases off V and 5 bases off J; junction bases not matched to a gene: 10. The sequence derives from a girl under 18 with multiple sclerosis. Material: blood. The chain employs TRBV12-3 or TRBV12-4 and TRBJ1-2, and 8 junction bases match TRBD1. The nucleotide sequence is given as TGTGCCAGCAGTCCGACCCAGGGGGCGTTGTATGGCTACACCTTC. It translates as CASSPTQGALYGYTF.